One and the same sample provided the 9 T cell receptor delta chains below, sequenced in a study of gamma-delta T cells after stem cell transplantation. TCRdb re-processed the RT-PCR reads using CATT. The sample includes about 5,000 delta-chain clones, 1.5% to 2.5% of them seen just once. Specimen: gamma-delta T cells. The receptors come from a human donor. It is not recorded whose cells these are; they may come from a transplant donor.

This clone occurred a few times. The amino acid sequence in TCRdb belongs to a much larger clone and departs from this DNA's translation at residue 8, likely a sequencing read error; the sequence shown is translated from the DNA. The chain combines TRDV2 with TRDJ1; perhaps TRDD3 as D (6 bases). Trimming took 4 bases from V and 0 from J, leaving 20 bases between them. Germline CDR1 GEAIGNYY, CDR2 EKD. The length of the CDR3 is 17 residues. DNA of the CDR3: TGTGCCTGTGAGGTGCTGGGGACCCAATGGGACACCGATAAACTCATCTTT. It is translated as CACEVLGTQWDTDKLIF.

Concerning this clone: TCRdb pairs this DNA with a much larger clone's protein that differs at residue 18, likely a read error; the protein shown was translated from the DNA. CDR3 amino acids: CACDTTGGYSSWDTRQMIF. CDR3 sequence (DNA): TGTGCCTGTGACACCACTGGGGGCTATAGCTCCTGGGACACCCGACAGATGATTTTC. The gene calls are TRDV2 and TRDJ3; TRDD3 agrees at 8 bases. Germline assignment: CDR1 GEAIGNYY and CDR2 EKD. CDR3 size: 19 residues.

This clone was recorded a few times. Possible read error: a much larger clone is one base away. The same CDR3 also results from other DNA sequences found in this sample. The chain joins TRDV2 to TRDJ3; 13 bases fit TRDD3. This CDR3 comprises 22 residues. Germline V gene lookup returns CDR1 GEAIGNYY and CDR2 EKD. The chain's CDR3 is CACDTLTGGYAAASWDTRQMFF. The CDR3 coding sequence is TGTGCCTGTGACACTCTGACTGGGGGATACGCCGCGGCATCCTGGGACACCCGGCAGATGTTTTTC.

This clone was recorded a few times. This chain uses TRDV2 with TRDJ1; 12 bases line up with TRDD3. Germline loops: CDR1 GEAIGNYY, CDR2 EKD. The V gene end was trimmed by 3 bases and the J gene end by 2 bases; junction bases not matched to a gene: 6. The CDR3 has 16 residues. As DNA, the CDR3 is TGTGCCTGTGACTTCCTGGGGGATACGCAAACCGATAAACTCATCTTT. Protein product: CACDFLGDTQTDKLIF.

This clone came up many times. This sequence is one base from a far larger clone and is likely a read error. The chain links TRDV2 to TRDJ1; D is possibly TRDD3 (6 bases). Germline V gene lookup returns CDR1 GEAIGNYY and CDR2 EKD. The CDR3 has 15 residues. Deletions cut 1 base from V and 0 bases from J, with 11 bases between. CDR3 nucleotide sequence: TGTGCCTGTGACACAGTGGGGGCGTACACCGATAAACTCATCTTT. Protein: CACDTVGAYTDKLIF.

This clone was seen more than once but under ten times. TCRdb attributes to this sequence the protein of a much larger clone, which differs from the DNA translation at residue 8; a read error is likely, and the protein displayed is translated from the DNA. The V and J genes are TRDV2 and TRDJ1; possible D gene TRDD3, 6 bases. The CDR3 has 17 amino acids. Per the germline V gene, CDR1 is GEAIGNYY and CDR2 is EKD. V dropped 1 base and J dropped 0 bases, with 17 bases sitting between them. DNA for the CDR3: TGTGCCTGTGACACGGTGGGGGGCCCCGAGGACACCGATAAACTCATCTTT. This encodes CACDTVGGPEDTDKLIF.

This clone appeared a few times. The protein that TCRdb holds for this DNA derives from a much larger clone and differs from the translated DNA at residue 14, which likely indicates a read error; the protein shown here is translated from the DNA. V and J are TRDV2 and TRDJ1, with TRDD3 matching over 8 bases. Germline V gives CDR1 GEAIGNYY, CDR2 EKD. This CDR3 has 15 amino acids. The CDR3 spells CACDTLGGEPDKLTF. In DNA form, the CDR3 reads TGTGCCTGTGACACACTGGGGGGAGAGCCCGATAAACTCACCTTT.

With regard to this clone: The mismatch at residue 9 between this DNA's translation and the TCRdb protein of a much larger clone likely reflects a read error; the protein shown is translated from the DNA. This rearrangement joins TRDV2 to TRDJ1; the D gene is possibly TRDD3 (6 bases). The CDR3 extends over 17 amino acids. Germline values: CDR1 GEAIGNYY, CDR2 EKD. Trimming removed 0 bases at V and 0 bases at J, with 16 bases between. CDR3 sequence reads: CACDTLGDGDYTDKLIF. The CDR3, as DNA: TGTGCCTGTGACACCCTCGGGGATGGGGACTACACCGATAAACTCATCTTT.

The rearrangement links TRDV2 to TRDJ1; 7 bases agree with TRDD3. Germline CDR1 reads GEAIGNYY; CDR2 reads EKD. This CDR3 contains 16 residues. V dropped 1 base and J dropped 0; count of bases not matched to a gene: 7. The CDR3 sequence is CACDTVLGTYTDKLIF. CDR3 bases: TGTGCCTGTGACACAGTACTGGGGACGTACACCGATAAACTCATCTTT.